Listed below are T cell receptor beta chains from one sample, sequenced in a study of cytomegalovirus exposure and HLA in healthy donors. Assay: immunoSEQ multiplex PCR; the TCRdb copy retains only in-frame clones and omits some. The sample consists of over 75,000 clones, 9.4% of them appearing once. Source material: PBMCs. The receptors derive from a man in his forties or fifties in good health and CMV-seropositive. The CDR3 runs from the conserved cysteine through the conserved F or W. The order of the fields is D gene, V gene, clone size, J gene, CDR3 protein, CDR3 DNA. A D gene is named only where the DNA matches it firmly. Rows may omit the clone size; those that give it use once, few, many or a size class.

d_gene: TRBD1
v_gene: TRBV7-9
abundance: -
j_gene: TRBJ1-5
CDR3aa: CASSPGGTANQPQHF
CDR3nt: TGTGCCAGCAGCCCCGGAGGGACAGCCAATCAGCCCCAGCATTTT

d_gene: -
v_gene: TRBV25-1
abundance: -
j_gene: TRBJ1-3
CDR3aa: CASSDGTFSGNTIYF
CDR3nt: TGTGCCAGCAGTGATGGGACTTTCTCTGGAAACACCATATATTTT

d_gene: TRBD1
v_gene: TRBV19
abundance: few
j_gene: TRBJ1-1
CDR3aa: CASSRRQGISEAFF
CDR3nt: TGTGCCAGTAGTCGACGACAGGGAATCTCTGAAGCTTTCTTT

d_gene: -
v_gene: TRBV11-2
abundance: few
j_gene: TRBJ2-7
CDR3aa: CASSINTYIGQPPEQYF
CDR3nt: TGTGCCAGCAGCATAAATACCTACATAGGACAGCCCCCCGAGCAGTACTTC

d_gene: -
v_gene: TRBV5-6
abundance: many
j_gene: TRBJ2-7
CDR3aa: CASSSSLEQYF
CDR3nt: TGTGCCAGCAGCTCGAGTTTAGAGCAGTACTTC

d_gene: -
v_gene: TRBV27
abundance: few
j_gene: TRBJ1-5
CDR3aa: CASSPQGFGDSNQPQHF
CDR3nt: TGTGCCAGCAGTCCACAGGGATTTGGGGATAGCAATCAGCCCCAGCATTTT

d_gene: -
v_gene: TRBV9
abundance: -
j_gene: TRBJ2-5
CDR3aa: CASSEPGRVWETQYF
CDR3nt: TGTGCCAGCAGCGAGCCCGGGAGAGTCTGGGAGACCCAGTACTTC

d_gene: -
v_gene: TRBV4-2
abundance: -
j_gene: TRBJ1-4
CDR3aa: CASSQSTRGANEKLFF
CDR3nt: TGTGCCAGCAGCCAATCAACCAGGGGAGCTAATGAAAAACTGTTTTTT

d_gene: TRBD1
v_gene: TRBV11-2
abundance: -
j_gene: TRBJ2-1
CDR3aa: CASSLAYGTGSEQFF
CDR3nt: TGTGCCAGCAGCTTAGCGTACGGGACAGGGAGTGAGCAGTTCTTC

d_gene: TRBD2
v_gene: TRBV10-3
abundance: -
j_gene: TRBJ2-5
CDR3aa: CASKTSGQETQYF
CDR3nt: TGTGCCAGCAAGACTAGCGGCCAAGAGACCCAGTACTTC

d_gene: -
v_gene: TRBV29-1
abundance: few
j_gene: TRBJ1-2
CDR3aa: CSVASATNYGYTF
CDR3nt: TGCAGCGTTGCCAGCGCTACCAACTATGGCTACACCTTC

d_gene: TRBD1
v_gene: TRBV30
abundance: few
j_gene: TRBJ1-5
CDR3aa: CAWSVSGGSRGIWSNQPQHF
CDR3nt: TGTGCCTGGAGTGTGTCAGGGGGCTCGCGGGGGATTTGGAGCAATCAGCCCCAGCATTTT

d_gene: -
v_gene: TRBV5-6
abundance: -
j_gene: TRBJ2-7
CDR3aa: CASSLLGRAIHEQYF
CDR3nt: TGTGCCAGCAGCCTCCTCGGGCGGGCTATCCACGAGCAGTACTTC

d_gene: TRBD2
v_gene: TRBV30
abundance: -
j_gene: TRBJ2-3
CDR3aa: CAWSSSGVTDTQYF
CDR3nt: TGTGCCTGGAGTTCTAGCGGAGTCACAGATACGCAGTATTTT

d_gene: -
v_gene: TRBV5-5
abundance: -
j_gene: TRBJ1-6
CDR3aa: CASSLVRNTPLHF
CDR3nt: TGTGCCAGCAGCTTGGTGCGGAATACACCCCTCCACTTT

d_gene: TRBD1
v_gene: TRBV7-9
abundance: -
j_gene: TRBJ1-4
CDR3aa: CASSTGQPNEKLFF
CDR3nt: TGTGCCAGCAGCACGGGACAGCCTAATGAAAAACTGTTTTTT

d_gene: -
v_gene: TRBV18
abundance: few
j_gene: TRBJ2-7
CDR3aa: CASSRTGPYYEQYF
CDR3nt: TGTGCCAGCTCACGAACAGGGCCTTACTACGAGCAGTACTTC

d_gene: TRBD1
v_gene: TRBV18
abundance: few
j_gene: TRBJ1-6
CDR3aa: CASSPADRVGTPLHF
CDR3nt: TGTGCCAGCTCACCAGCGGACAGGGTAGGTACACCCCTCCACTTT

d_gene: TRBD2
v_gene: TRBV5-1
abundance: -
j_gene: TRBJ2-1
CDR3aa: CASSSTSRGSNEQFF
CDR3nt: TGCGCCAGCAGCTCGACTAGCCGGGGATCCAATGAGCAGTTCTTC

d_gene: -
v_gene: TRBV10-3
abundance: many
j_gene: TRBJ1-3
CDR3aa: CAISESRQSLSGNTIYF
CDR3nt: TGTGCCATCAGTGAGTCGAGGCAGTCCCTCTCTGGAAACACCATATATTTT

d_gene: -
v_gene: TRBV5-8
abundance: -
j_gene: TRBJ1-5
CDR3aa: CASSPTGTGDQPQHF
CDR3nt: TGTGCCAGCAGCCCTACCGGGACGGGAGATCAGCCCCAGCATTTT

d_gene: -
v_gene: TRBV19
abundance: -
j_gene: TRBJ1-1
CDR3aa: CASSQGSTSTEAFF
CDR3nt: TGTGCCAGTAGTCAGGGGTCAACGTCCACTGAAGCTTTCTTT

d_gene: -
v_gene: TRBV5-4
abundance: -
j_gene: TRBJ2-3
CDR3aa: CASSTWEGTDTQYF
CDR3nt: TGTGCCAGCAGCACTTGGGAGGGCACAGATACGCAGTATTTT

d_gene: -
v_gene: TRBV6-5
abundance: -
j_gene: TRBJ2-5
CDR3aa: CASSYSQKRRETQYF
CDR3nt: TGTGCCAGCAGTTACTCGCAGAAGAGGAGAGAGACCCAGTACTTC

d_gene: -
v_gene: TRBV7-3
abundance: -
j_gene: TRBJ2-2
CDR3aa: CASSPRGGVTGELFF
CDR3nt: TGTGCCAGCAGCCCCCGCGGGGGCGTTACCGGGGAGCTGTTTTTT

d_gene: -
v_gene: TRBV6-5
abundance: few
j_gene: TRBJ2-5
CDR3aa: CASSYSRGGETQYF
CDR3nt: TGTGCCAGCAGTTACTCAAGGGGTGGGGAGACCCAGTACTTC

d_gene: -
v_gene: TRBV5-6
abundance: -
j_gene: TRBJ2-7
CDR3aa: CASSQDNGYEQYF
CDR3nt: TGTGCCAGCAGCCAGGATAACGGCTACGAGCAGTACTTC

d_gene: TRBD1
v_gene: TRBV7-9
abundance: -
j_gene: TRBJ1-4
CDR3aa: CASSARRDREGGEKLFF
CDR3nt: TGTGCCAGCAGCGCTAGACGGGACAGGGAAGGAGGTGAAAAACTGTTTTTT

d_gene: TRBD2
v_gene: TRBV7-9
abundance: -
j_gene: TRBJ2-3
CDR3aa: CASSSREGGLERRDTQYF
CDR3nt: TGTGCCAGCAGCTCGCGGGAGGGAGGGCTGGAACGACGAGATACGCAGTATTTT

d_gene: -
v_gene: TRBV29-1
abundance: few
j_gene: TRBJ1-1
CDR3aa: CSVERGITEAFF
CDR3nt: TGCAGCGTTGAAAGGGGTATCACTGAAGCTTTCTTT